This T cell receptor (beta chain) was captured in a study of OX40 agonist ivuxolimab in advanced cancers. Data came from immunoSEQ multiplex PCR; TCRdb stores just in-frame clones and leaves some out. Here the sample spans about 79,000 clones, 90% being singletons. Trimming shortened V by 2 bases and J by 4 bases, and 12 bases separated the two germline ends. CDR1 is MNHNY and CDR2 is SVGAGI in the germline V gene (reference sequence). The CDR3 spans 14 residues. The chain recombines TRBV6-6 with TRBJ2-7; D gene ambiguous. The input for sequencing was CD4+ or CD8+ T cells sorted from blood, taken in a trial of the OX40 agonist ivuxolimab. This clonotype originated in an adult with an advanced solid tumor such as melanoma, head and neck, liver or kidney cancer. CDR3: CASSYGRDTYEQYF. The CDR3 DNA reads as TGTGCCAGCAGTTACGGCCGCGATACTTACGAGCAGTACTTC.